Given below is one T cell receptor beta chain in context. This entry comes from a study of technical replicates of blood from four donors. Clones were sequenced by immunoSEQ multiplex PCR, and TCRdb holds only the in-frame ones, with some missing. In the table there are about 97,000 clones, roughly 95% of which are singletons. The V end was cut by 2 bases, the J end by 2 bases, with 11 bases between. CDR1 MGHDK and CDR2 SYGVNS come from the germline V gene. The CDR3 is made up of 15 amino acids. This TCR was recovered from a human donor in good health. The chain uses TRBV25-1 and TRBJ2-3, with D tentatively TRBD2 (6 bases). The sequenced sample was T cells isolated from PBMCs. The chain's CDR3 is CASSEHTGATDTQYF. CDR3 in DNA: TGTGCCAGCAGTGAACATACGGGAGCCACAGATACGCAGTATTTT.